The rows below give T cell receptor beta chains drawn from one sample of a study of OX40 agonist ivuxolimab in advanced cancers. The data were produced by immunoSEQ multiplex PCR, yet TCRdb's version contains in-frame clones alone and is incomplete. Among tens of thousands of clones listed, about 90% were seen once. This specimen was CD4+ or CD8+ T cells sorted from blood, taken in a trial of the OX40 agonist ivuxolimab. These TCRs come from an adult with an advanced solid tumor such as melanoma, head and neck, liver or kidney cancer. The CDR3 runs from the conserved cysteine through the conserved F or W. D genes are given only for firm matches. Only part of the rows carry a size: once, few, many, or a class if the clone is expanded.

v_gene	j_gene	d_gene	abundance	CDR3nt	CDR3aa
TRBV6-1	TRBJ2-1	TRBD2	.	TGTGCCAGCAGGAATCTAGCGGAGCCTTACAATGAGCAGTTCTTC	CASRNLAEPYNEQFF
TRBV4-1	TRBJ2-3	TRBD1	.	TGCGCCAGCAGCCAAGAGGCAGGGGGTCGTACAGATACGCAGTATTTT	CASSQEAGGRTDTQYF
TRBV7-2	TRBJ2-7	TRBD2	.	TGTGCCAGCAACCGACTAGCGGGAACGGAGGAGCAGTACTTC	CASNRLAGTEEQYF
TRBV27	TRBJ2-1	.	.	TGTGCCAGCAGTTTCGGTAGTAGCAATGAGCAGTTCTTC	CASSFGSSNEQFF
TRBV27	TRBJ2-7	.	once	TGTGCCAGCAGCATCAAAGGCCCCAGCTCCTACGAGCAGTACTTC	CASSIKGPSSYEQYF
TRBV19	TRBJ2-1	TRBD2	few	TGTGCCAGTAGTATAGAACTAGCGGGAGATGAGCAGTTCTTC	CASSIELAGDEQFF
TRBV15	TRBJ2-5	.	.	TGTGCCACCAGAGGGGAGGGGGCGACCCAGTACTTC	CATRGEGATQYF
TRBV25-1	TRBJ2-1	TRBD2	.	TGTGCCAGCAGTGAGGGGGGGTTCTACAATGAGCAGTTCTTC	CASSEGGFYNEQFF
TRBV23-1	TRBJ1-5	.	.	TGCGCCAAGGCATCTGCGGGGCAGCCCCAGCATTTT	CAKASAGQPQHF
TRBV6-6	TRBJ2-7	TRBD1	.	TGTGCCAGCAGTTACTCTGACAGGGCCCACGAGCAGTACTTC	CASSYSDRAHEQYF
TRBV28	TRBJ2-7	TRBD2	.	TGTGCCAGCAGCCGAACTAGCGTCTACGAGCAGTACTTC	CASSRTSVYEQYF
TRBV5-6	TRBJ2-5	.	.	TGTGCCAGCAGCTTGGAGCTAGCAGGAACCCAAGAGACCCAGTACTTC	CASSLELAGTQETQYF
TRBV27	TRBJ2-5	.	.	TGTGCCAGCAGTTTACAGGGGCCGTCTTTGGGGACCCAGTACTTC	CASSLQGPSLGTQYF
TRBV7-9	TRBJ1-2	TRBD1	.	TGTGCCAGCAGCCCCACAGGGGCGACCTATGGCTACACCTTC	CASSPTGATYGYTF
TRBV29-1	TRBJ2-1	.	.	TGCAGCGGACGGACACGCTCCTACAATGAGCAGTTCTTC	CSGRTRSYNEQFF
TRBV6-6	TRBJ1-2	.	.	TGTGCCAGCAGTTACTCTGTAGCTGGGGTCTATGGCTACACCTTC	CASSYSVAGVYGYTF
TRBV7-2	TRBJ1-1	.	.	TGTGCCAGCAGCCTCCCAGGGGAGATGTACACTGAAGCTTTCTTT	CASSLPGEMYTEAFF
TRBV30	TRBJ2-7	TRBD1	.	TGTGCCTGGAGTGCTGGGACAGGGGGCAACGAGCAGTACTTC	CAWSAGTGGNEQYF
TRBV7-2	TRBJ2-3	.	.	TGTGCCAGCAGCTTAGGGAGCGGGAGCACAGATACGCAGTATTTT	CASSLGSGSTDTQYF
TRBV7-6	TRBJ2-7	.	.	TGTGCCAGCAGTCTGGACACCTACGAGCAGTACTTC	CASSLDTYEQYF
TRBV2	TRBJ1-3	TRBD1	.	TGTGCCAGCAGAGGCCCGGGACAGGGGACTGGAAACACCATATATTTT	CASRGPGQGTGNTIYF
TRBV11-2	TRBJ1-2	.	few	TGTGCCAGCAGCTTAGGGCGCAATGGCTACACCTTC	CASSLGRNGYTF
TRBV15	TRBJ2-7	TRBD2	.	TGTGCCACCAGCAGAGTAACTAGCGGATTACGTGAGCAGTACTTC	CATSRVTSGLREQYF
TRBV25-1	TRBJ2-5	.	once	TGTGCCAGCAGTGAATGGGAGGGGGAGGAGACCCAGTACTTC	CASSEWEGEETQYF
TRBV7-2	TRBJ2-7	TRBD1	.	TGTGCCAGCAGCTTAGCGAGACAGGGGGACGAGCAGTACTTC	CASSLARQGDEQYF
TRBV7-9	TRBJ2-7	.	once	TGTGCCAGCAGCCCTCACTACGAGCAGTACTTC	CASSPHYEQYF